This TCR beta chain stems from a study of T-cell reconstitution after alpha-beta-depleted transplantation in children. The CDR3 is 17 amino acids. Germline trimming cut 0 bases from V and 8 bases from J; bases unmatched to any gene: 13. Germline loops: CDR1 SGHTA, CDR2 FQGNSA. During its preparation, the TCRbeta library received unique molecular identifiers. TCRdb re-analysed the PCR reads in MiXCR, keeping a single row per CDR3 protein. Of roughly 200,000 distinct CDR3 sequences listed, over 5.5% were seen once; the top ten hold 3%. This clonotype was seen a few times. This clonotype was sampled from a human donor who donated a stem cell graft to a child with Wiskott-Aldrich syndrome. The source material was PBMCs from the stem cell graft donor, sampled from the stem cell graft. The chain recombines TRBV7-2 with TRBJ2-3, with 8 bases aligning to TRBD2. Here the CDR3 DNA reads TGTGCCAGCAGCTTAGCGAAGGGCGGGGGGCCCCATGGTACGCAGTATTTT. Protein sequence: CASSLAKGGGPHGTQYF.